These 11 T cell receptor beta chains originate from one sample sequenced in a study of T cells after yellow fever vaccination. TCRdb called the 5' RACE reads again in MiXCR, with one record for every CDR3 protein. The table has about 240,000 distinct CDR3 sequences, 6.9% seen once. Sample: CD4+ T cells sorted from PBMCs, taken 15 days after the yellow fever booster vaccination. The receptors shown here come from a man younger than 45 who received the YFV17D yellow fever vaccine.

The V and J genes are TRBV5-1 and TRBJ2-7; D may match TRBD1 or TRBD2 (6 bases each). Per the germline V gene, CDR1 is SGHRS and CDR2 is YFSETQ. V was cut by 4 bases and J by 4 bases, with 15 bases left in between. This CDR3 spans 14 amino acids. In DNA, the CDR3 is TGCGCCAGCAGCGCCCGAGGGGGGCAGTACGAGCAGTACTTC. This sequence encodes CASSARGGQYEQYF.

The CDR3: CASSPELGGPFHTQYF. The CDR3 DNA sequence: TGTGCCAGCAGCCCCGAGTTGGGAGGCCCTTTCCATACGCAGTATTTT. The V gene is TRBV7-3, the J gene TRBJ2-3, with a possible D match to TRBD2 (6 bases). Germline V gives CDR1 SGHTA, CDR2 FQGTGA. This CDR3 is built from 16 residues. V lost 5 bases to trimming and J lost 7 bases, with 22 bases between them.

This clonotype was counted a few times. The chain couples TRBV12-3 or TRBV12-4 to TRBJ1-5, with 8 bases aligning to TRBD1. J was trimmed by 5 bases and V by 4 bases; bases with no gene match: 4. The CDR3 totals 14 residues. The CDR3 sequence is CASSWTGRDQPQHF. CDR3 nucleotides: TGTGCCAGCAGTTGGACAGGGAGGGATCAGCCCCAGCATTTT.

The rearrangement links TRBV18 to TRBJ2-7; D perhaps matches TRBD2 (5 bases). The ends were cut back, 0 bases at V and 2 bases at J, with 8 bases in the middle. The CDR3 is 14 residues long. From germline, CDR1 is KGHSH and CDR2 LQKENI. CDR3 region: CASSPPGDPYEQYF. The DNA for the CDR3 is TGTGCCAGCTCACCACCCGGGGATCCCTACGAGCAGTACTTC.

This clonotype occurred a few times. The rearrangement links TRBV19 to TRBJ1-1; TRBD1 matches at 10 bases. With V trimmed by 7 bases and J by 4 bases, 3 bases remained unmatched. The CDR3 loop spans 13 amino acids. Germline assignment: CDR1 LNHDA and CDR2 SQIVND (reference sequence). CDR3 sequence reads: CASTGTGATEAFF. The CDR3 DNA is TGTGCCAGTACCGGGACAGGGGCCACTGAAGCTTTCTTT. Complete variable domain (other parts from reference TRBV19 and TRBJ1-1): DGGITQSPKYLFRKEGQNVTLSCEQNLNHDAMYWYRQDPGQGLRLIYYSQIVNDFQKGDIAEGYSVSREKKESFPLTVTSAQKNPTAFYLCASTGTGATEAFFGQGTRLTVV.

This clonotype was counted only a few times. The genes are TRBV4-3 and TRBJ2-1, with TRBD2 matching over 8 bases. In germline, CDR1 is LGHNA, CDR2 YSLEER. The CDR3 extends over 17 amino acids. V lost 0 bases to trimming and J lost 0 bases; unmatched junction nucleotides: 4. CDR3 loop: CASSQEEAGASYNEQFF. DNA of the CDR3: TGCGCCAGCAGCCAAGAGGAAGCGGGAGCCTCCTACAATGAGCAGTTCTTC.

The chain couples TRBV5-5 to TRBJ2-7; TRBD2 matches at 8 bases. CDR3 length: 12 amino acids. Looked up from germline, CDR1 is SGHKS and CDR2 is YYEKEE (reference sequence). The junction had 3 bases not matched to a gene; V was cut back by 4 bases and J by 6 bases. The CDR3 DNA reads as TGTGCCAGCAGCGCTGCGGGGGGCGAGCAGTACTTC. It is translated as CASSAAGGEQYF.

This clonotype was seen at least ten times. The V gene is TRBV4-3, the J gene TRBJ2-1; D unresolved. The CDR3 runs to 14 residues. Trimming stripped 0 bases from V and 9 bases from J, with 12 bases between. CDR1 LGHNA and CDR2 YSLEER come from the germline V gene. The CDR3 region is CASSQELRWSEQFF. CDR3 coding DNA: TGCGCCAGCAGCCAAGAACTGCGTTGGAGTGAGCAGTTCTTC.

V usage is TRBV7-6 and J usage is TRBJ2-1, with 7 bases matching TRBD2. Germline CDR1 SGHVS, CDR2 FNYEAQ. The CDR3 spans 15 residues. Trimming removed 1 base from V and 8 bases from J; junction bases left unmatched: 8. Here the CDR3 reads CASSLVGGSGHEQFF. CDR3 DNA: TGTGCCAGCAGCTTAGTGGGCGGGAGCGGGCATGAGCAGTTCTTC. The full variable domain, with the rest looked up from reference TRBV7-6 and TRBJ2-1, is GAGVSQSPRYKVTKRGQDVALRCDPISGHVSLYWYRQALGQGPEFLTYFNYEAQQDKSGLPNDRFSAERPEGSISTLTIQRTEQRDSAMYRCASSLVGGSGHEQFFGPGTRLTVL.

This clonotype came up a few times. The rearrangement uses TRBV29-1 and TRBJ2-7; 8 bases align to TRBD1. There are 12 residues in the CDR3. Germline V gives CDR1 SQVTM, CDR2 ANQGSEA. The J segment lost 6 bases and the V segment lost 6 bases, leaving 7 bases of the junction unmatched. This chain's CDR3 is CSVKKGQGEQYF. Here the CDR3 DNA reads TGCAGCGTCAAGAAAGGACAGGGCGAGCAGTACTTC.

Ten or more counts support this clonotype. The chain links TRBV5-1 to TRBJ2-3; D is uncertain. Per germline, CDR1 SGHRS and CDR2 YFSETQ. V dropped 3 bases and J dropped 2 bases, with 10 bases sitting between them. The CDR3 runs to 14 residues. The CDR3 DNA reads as TGCGCCAGCAGCTCTGCGGAATTCACAGATACGCAGTATTTT. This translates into CASSSAEFTDTQYF.